This TCR beta chain came from a study of early T cells in non-severe SARS-CoV-2 infection. Looking at the study overall: Unsorted whole blood bulk RNA was sequenced, with unpaired chains. Study-wide results and limits: Private and CD4 specificities were missed by VDJdb matching, skewed to anti-spike CD8.

This clonotype was detected ten times or more. What it recognizes is unknown. This CDR3 has 17 residues. Trimming shortened V by 3 bases and J by 3 bases, and 19 bases separated the two germline ends. The germline gives CDR1 SGHTA, CDR2 FQGNSA. cDNA molecules, individually, were tagged with unique molecular identifiers. TCRdb ran MiXCR on the 5' RACE reads and lists one entry per CDR3 protein. The sample has 52,000 or so distinct CDR3 sequences, about 6.4% seen once; the top ten hold 4.5% to 6%. The sequence was obtained from an adult who was a healthcare worker with PCR-confirmed SARS-CoV-2 infection or an uninfected control (not recorded which). The J gene is TRBJ2-3, the V gene TRBV7-2, with D hard to call. Sequences were derived from whole blood, sampled at baseline. The CDR3 bases are TGTGCCAGCAGCTTCGGGCCCCAACAGAGCCCTACAGATACGCAGTATTTT. Translating it yields CASSFGPQQSPTDTQYF.